A single sample is the source of the 6 T cell receptor beta chains below, sequenced in a study of blood T cells in healthy people across ages. Through a sample-barcoded 5' primer and a J-beta primer mix, a second PCR was run for roughly 7 to 11 cycles. Each CDR3 protein gets one entry after TCRdb re-called the 5' RACE reads with MiXCR. The sample consists of hundreds of thousands of distinct CDR3 sequences, more than 40% of them appearing once. Sequences were obtained from blood. Receptors were obtained from a man in his fifties or sixties in good health.

This clonotype was observed a handful of times. The chain links TRBV6-1 to TRBJ2-5, with TRBD1 as a possible D gene (5 bases). CDR3 size: 12 residues. The germline V and J ends were trimmed by 6 bases and 3 bases, with 8 bases remaining between them. The germline V gene encodes CDR1 MNHNS and CDR2 SASEGT. The CDR3 DNA follows: TGTGCCAGCAGGACAGTAGAAGAGACCCAGTACTTC. Protein: CASRTVEETQYF.

This clonotype was seen a few times. The chain carries TRBV20-1 and TRBJ1-1, with a weak D call TRBD1 (5 bases). The CDR3 contains 16 residues. The V gene's germline CDR1 is DFQATT and CDR2 SNEGSKA (reference sequence). V lost 2 bases and J 7 bases, leaving 23 bases between the germline ends. The CDR3 DNA sequence: TGCAGTGCTAGAACCCAGATATACAGGACCGAACATGAAGCTTTCTTT. It specifies CSARTQIYRTEHEAFF.

The V gene is TRBV7-2, the J gene TRBJ2-4, with TRBD2 matching 8 bases. With V trimmed by 5 bases and J by 0 bases, 6 bases remained unmatched. The CDR3 consists of 16 residues. The germline V gene has CDR1 SGHTA and CDR2 FQGNSA. This CDR3 reads CASSAGGGIAKNIQYF. The DNA of the CDR3 is TGTGCCAGCAGCGCGGGCGGGGGGATAGCCAAAAACATTCAGTACTTC.

The chain combines TRBV6-1 with TRBJ2-1; perhaps TRBD2 as D (6 bases). The CDR3 has 14 amino acids. Trimming removed 6 bases at V and 10 bases at J, with 19 bases between. Germline assignment: CDR1 MNHNS and CDR2 SASEGT. The CDR3 here is CASSSTRRDFEQFF. The CDR3 DNA is TGTGCCAGCAGCTCGACGCGAAGGGACTTCGAGCAGTTCTTC.

The chain joins TRBV24-1 to TRBJ2-7, with 9 positions matching TRBD2. The CDR3 sequence is 15 residues long. Germline V CDR1 and CDR2: KGHDR, SFDVKD. V was clipped by 5 bases and J by 5 bases; unmatched bases: 9. CDR3 coding DNA: TGTGCCACCAGTGCAGCGACTAGCGGAACTAACGAGCAGTACTTC. The encoded protein is CATSAATSGTNEQYF.

A few counts support this clonotype. CDR3 nucleotides: TGCAGTGCTCCCCGGGACAGGGCTAATGAGCAGTTCTTC. Protein product: CSAPRDRANEQFF. The chain combines TRBV20-1 with TRBJ2-1; TRBD1 agrees at 9 bases. CDR1 is DFQATT and CDR2 is SNEGSKA in the germline V gene (reference sequence). This CDR3 is built from 13 residues. V dropped 5 bases and J dropped 7; count of bases not matched to a gene: 6.